A single T cell receptor beta chain is shown here with its context. Its specificity is not known. V was shortened by 5 bases and J by 4 bases, with 14 bases between the two germline ends. From germline, CDR1 is SEHNR and CDR2 FQNEAQ (reference sequence). The CDR3 runs 14 residues. The time point was: baseline, week 1 (first vaccination visit). The sample's treatment: pre-vaccination baseline after standard-of-care therapy. Each of the donors came in with new WHO grade 3 or 4 astrocytomas that were IDH1-mutant and ATRX-lost. This specimen comes from a study of a mutant IDH1 vaccine in newly diagnosed glioma. The repertoire was sequenced with immunoSEQ multiplex PCR; TCRdb's copy has only in-frame clones and lacks some. Of approximately 54,000 clones in the sample, approximately 81% were seen once. The study's findings and limits: There seemed to be no relation between pseudoprogression and changes in top peripheral T cell clonotypes. There were vaccine-induced immune responses in around 93% of the patients.

The TCR sequence derives from a man younger than 35 with glioma. The material was PBMCs, obtained from a glioma patient treated with radiotherapy, temozolomide or both. The chain joins TRBV7-9 to TRBJ1-2; D is possibly TRBD1 (5 bases). DNA for the CDR3: TGTGCCAGCAGCCTACCAGGGTCCTCCTATGGCTACACCTTC. This gives the protein CASSLPGSSYGYTF.